A selection of T cell receptor beta chains follows, all from one sample in a study of T cell responses to AZD1222 COVID-19 vaccine. Profiled with immunoSEQ multiplex PCR; TCRdb holds only in-frame clones, not every one. The sample yields under 110,000 clones, less than 95% seen once. Sequencing was performed on peripheral blood, taken 28 days after the second AZD1222 dose. The receptors originated from an adult who received the AZD1222 COVID-19 vaccine. Both conserved end residues are part of each CDR3. D genes are given only for firm matches. Part of the rows lack a size; the others show once, few, many or a class for expanded clones.

J gene,clone size,D gene,V gene,CDR3 protein,CDR3 DNA
TRBJ2-7,.,.,TRBV6-5,CASNAYEQYF,TGTGCCAGCAATGCCTACGAGCAGTACTTC
TRBJ1-1,.,TRBD1,TRBV6-5,CASGTGLTEAFF,TGTGCCAGCGGGACAGGGCTCACTGAAGCTTTCTTT
TRBJ1-4,.,.,TRBV14,CASSPRTAHNEKLFF,TGTGCCAGCAGCCCGCGGACAGCTCATAATGAAAAACTGTTTTTT
TRBJ1-6,.,.,TRBV6-2/TRBV6-3,CASSRPQGKGTPLHF,TGTGCCAGCAGCCGCCCCCAGGGTAAAGGGACACCCCTCCACTTT
TRBJ2-1,.,.,TRBV6-5,CASSYGAGNEQFF,TGTGCCAGCAGTTACGGGGCGGGCAATGAGCAGTTCTTC
TRBJ1-4,.,TRBD1,TRBV18,CASSPDRNEKLFF,TGTGCCAGCTCACCGGACAGGAATGAAAAACTGTTTTTT
TRBJ2-1,.,.,TRBV25-1,CASSEMGNNEQFF,TGTGCCAGCAGTGAAATGGGTAACAATGAGCAGTTCTTC
TRBJ2-4,.,.,TRBV24-1,CATSDLGRKNIQYF,TGTGCCACCAGTGATTTAGGCAGAAAAAACATTCAGTACTTC
TRBJ1-1,.,TRBD1,TRBV5-6,CASSQHDFQGGTEAFF,TGTGCCAGCAGCCAACATGATTTTCAGGGGGGCACTGAAGCTTTCTTT
TRBJ1-5,.,.,TRBV6-1,CASSEAGGSSLPQHF,TGTGCCAGCAGTGAAGCGGGCGGGTCGTCGCTGCCCCAGCATTTT
TRBJ1-5,.,.,TRBV6-2/TRBV6-3,CASSYDSNQPQHF,TGTGCCAGCAGTTACGATAGCAATCAGCCCCAGCATTTT
TRBJ1-6,.,TRBD1,TRBV13,CASSLTGGLSPLHF,TGTGCCAGCAGCCTTACAGGGGGCCTATCACCCCTCCACTTT
TRBJ1-3,.,.,TRBV7-9,CASARSGNTIYF,TGTGCCAGCGCCCGCTCTGGAAACACCATATATTTT
TRBJ2-7,.,TRBD1,TRBV25-1,CASSGRGTGSYEQYF,TGTGCCAGCAGTGGAAGGGGGACAGGCTCCTACGAGCAGTACTTC
TRBJ2-1,.,TRBD2,TRBV5-1,CASSRGLAEYNEQFF,TGCGCCAGCAGCAGGGGACTAGCGGAATACAATGAGCAGTTCTTC
TRBJ1-1,.,.,TRBV6-2/TRBV6-3,CASSYNSGAEAFF,TGTGCCAGCAGTTACAACTCCGGGGCAGAAGCTTTCTTT
TRBJ1-2,.,.,TRBV27,CASSLRAGYGYTF,TGTGCCAGCAGTTTGCGGGCAGGGTATGGCTACACCTTC
TRBJ2-1,.,TRBD1,TRBV5-1,CASRGQGRNNEQFF,TGCGCCAGCCGGGGACAGGGAAGGAACAATGAGCAGTTCTTC
TRBJ2-1,.,.,TRBV14,CASSLRGSYNEQFF,TGTGCCAGCAGCCTCCGGGGATCCTACAATGAGCAGTTCTTC
TRBJ2-1,.,TRBD1,TRBV4-1,CASSQGQGYNEQFF,TGCGCCAGCAGCCAGGGACAGGGGTACAATGAGCAGTTCTTC
TRBJ2-1,.,.,TRBV11-2,CASSPPGLGSYNEQFF,TGTGCCAGCAGCCCGCCGGGACTGGGGTCCTACAATGAGCAGTTCTTC
TRBJ2-2,once,TRBD1,TRBV7-3,CASSSGQGHAGELFF,TGTGCCAGCAGCTCCGGACAGGGCCACGCCGGGGAGCTGTTTTTT
TRBJ2-7,.,.,TRBV6-5,CASSSGLLEQYF,TGTGCCAGCAGTTCAGGCCTTCTCGAGCAGTACTTC
TRBJ1-1,.,.,TRBV6-5,CASNPTGEGGTEAFF,TGTGCCAGCAACCCCACGGGGGAGGGGGGCACTGAAGCTTTCTTT
TRBJ1-3,.,TRBD1,TRBV6-5,CASSRDREKNTIYF,TGTGCCAGCAGTCGAGACAGGGAGAAAAACACCATATATTTT
TRBJ1-2,.,.,TRBV2,CAGGGPDYGYTF,TGTGCCGGGGGCGGTCCAGACTATGGCTACACCTTC
TRBJ2-7,.,.,TRBV7-9,CASSPWGFEQYF,TGTGCCAGCAGCCCTTGGGGATTCGAGCAGTACTTC
TRBJ2-5,.,TRBD1,TRBV5-1,CASSFQGAQETQYF,TGCGCCAGCAGCTTCCAGGGGGCCCAAGAGACCCAGTACTTC
TRBJ2-1,.,.,TRBV6-5,CASGTSYNEQFF,TGTGCCAGCGGAACCTCCTACAATGAGCAGTTCTTC
TRBJ1-2,.,TRBD1,TRBV28,CASSLGQYNYGYTF,TGTGCCAGCAGTTTGGGACAGTATAACTATGGCTACACCTTC
TRBJ2-5,.,.,TRBV5-1,CASSYGVAKETQYF,TGCGCCAGCAGTTACGGGGTTGCAAAAGAGACCCAGTACTTC
TRBJ1-1,.,.,TRBV11-1,CASSSSWREVAFF,TGTGCCAGCAGCTCTTCGTGGAGGGAGGTAGCTTTCTTT